This T cell receptor beta chain was sequenced during a study of shared clonotypes between healthy human individuals. V shed 4 bases and J shed 11 bases, with 17 bases lying between them. The CDR3 sequence is 12 residues long. In germline, CDR1 is SQVTM, CDR2 ANQGSEA. TCRdb's copy holds only in-frame clones and misses some; the assay was immunoSEQ multiplex PCR. The sample has under 1,100,000 clones, 75% seen once. This sequence originates from a man aged 18 to 29 in good health. The sample consisted of memory CD4+ T cells sorted from blood. Subset in this sample: CD45RA-negative fraction. The V and J genes are TRBV29-1 and TRBJ2-5; tentative D call: TRBD1 (5 bases). The CDR3 region has the DNA TGCAGCGTTGGACAGAGCTCTGGAGAGCAGTACTTC. Translation gives CSVGQSSGEQYF.